This T cell receptor beta chain stems from a study of T cells after yellow fever vaccination. Study conclusions and caveats: Most clones from primary vaccination resurfaced after the booster (96% CD4, 88% CD8).

This clonotype was seen a handful of times. Its antigen is as yet unknown. TCRdb reprocessed the 5' RACE reads via MiXCR and lists one record per CDR3 protein. Here the sample spans about 340,000 distinct CDR3 sequences, approximately 12% being singletons. Germline values: CDR1 SEHNR, CDR2 FQNEAQ (reference sequence). The V gene lost 5 bases and the J gene lost 4 bases, with 16 bases spanning the gap. The CDR3 contains 15 residues. The rearrangement joins TRBV7-9 to TRBJ2-3; no firm D call. This receptor was taken from a man aged 18 to 35 who received the YFV17D yellow fever vaccine. Specimen: CD4+ T cells sorted from PBMCs, collected 15 days after the yellow fever booster vaccination. CDR3 region: CASSLGLGIADTQYF. The DNA for the CDR3 is TGTGCCAGCAGCCTTGGCCTTGGGATCGCAGATACGCAGTATTTT.